This note documents a single TCR beta chain sequence. Using immunoSEQ multiplex PCR, the repertoire was profiled, and TCRdb retains in-frame clones only, with some absent. Among about 13,000 clones listed, roughly three quarters were seen once. The source of the sample is a study of technical replicates of blood from a handful of donors. Germline V lookup: CDR1 SGHDN, CDR2 FVKESK. This CDR3 has 14 amino acids. Trimming took 2 bases from V and 5 from J; bases not matched to a gene: 4. The chain employs TRBV14 and TRBJ2-5; 8 nucleotides agree with TRBD1. The specimen sequenced was PBMCs. This clonotype was sampled from a human donor in good health. CDR3 loop: CASSQPYRGETQYF. The DNA of the CDR3 is TGTGCCAGCAGCCAACCATACAGGGGGGAGACCCAGTACTTC.